Presented here are 32 T cell receptor beta chains from one specimen sequenced in a study of post-analysis software for immune sequencing data. Unique molecular identifiers featured in each of the TCR beta cDNA libraries. TCRdb reprocessed the PCR reads via MiXCR and lists one record per CDR3 protein. The sample records some 160,000 distinct CDR3 sequences, 35% to 40% being singletons. The starting material was blood, obtained after autologous hematopoietic stem cell transplantation. The origin of the receptors is a girl between 10 and 17 years old with multiple sclerosis.

This clonotype occurred many times. The J gene is TRBJ2-5, the V gene TRBV10-2; possible D gene TRBD1, 6 bases. Germline loops: CDR1 WSHSY, CDR2 SAAADI. V lost 6 bases, J lost 5 bases, and 13 bases lay in between. The length of the CDR3 is 13 residues. CDR3 amino acids: CASRQGRVETQYF. The DNA of the CDR3 is TGCGCCAGCAGACAGGGAAGGGTTGAGACCCAGTACTTC.

The rearrangement uses TRBV29-1 and TRBJ1-2, with TRBD1 as a possible D gene (6 bases). V was shortened by 6 bases and J by 1 base, with 9 bases between the two germline ends. Germline lookup yields CDR1 SQVTM and CDR2 ANQGSEA. The CDR3 consists of 12 residues. CDR3 protein: CSVGTLNYGYTF. DNA for the CDR3: TGCAGCGTGGGGACACTTAACTATGGCTACACCTTC.

This clonotype was observed a handful of times. This sequence joins TRBV10-2 and TRBJ1-1, with D maybe TRBD1 (5 bases). The CDR3 contains 11 residues. CDR1 is WSHSY, CDR2 SAAADI, per germline. The V gene lost 4 bases and the J gene lost 8 bases, with 8 bases spanning the gap. CDR3: CASSVAGEAFF. Written as DNA, the CDR3 is TGCGCCAGCAGTGTGGCAGGGGAAGCTTTCTTT.

This chain joins TRBV12-3 or TRBV12-4 and TRBJ2-1; D possibly corresponds to TRBD1 (5 bases). CDR3 size: 11 residues. V lost 4 bases, J lost 7 bases, and 5 bases lay in between. In DNA form, the CDR3 reads TGTGCCAGCAGTTCAGGGAATGAGCAGTTCTTC. Translation: CASSSGNEQFF.

The gene calls are TRBV15 and TRBJ2-7; D gene unclear. Germline V lookup: CDR1 LNHNV, CDR2 YYDKDF (reference sequence). The CDR3 runs to 14 residues. Trimming removed 1 base at V and 0 bases at J, with 7 bases between. The CDR3, as DNA: TGTGCCACCAGCAGAGTTGAGGACTCCTACGAGCAGTACTTC. Translation gives CATSRVEDSYEQYF.

This rearrangement joins TRBV20-1 to TRBJ2-7; 9 positions match TRBD1. The CDR3 is made up of 13 amino acids. Trimming removed 3 bases from V and 2 bases from J; junction bases left unmatched: 2. Germline lookup yields CDR1 DFQATT and CDR2 SNEGSKA (reference sequence). CDR3 in amino acids: CSASGTGTYEQYF. The CDR3 nucleotides are TGCAGTGCTAGCGGGACAGGGACCTACGAGCAGTACTTC.

Comment on this clonotype: A much larger clone lies one base from this, so it may be a read error. The chain links TRBV4-2 to TRBJ2-3; TRBD1 matches 8 bases. CDR1 is LGHNA and CDR2 is YNFKEQ in the germline V gene. Germline trimming cut 1 base from V and 2 bases from J; bases unmatched to any gene: 14. The CDR3 is made up of 19 amino acids. The CDR3 bases are TGTGCCAGCAGCCAAGCACCCAACCCCGGACAGGGTCCCACAGATACGCAGTATTTT. Its protein is CASSQAPNPGQGPTDTQYF.

Details on this clonotype: A junction end diverges from the germline sequence, so it may reflect a read error. The chain links TRBV5-1 to TRBJ2-1, with D perhaps matching TRBD2 (5 bases). Germline V gene data show CDR1 as SGHRS and CDR2 as YFSETQ. CDR3 size: 14 residues. CDR3: CASSWTGSLGERFF. CDR3 nucleotides: TGCGCCAGCAGCTGGACTGGTTCCCTGGGTGAGCGGTTCTTC.

V usage is TRBV28 and J usage is TRBJ1-2; 7 bases are a match to TRBD1. Germline assignment: CDR1 MDHEN and CDR2 SYDVKM. With 10 bases clipped from V and 4 bases from J, the junction kept 12 bases outside the gene matches. The CDR3 loop spans 14 amino acids. The CDR3: CATRLETGSYGYTF. The CDR3 DNA follows: TGTGCCACCCGACTAGAGACAGGGAGCTATGGCTACACCTTC.

This clonotype was observed a handful of times. CDR3 amino acids: CASSLVGGFQETQYF. The CDR3 DNA follows: TGTGCCAGCAGCTTAGTGGGAGGCTTCCAAGAGACCCAGTACTTC. V is TRBV7-9 and J is TRBJ2-5; D is perhaps TRBD2 (6 bases). Trimming took off 1 base at V and 1 base at J, with 10 bases between the two ends. The CDR3 runs 15 residues. Germline CDR1 SEHNR, CDR2 FQNEAQ (reference sequence).

A single count supports this clonotype. The chain carries TRBV12-3 or TRBV12-4 and TRBJ2-6; D is ambiguous. Trimming took off 7 bases at V and 11 bases at J, with 9 bases between the two ends. The CDR3 is made up of 11 amino acids. CDR3 loop: CASTHNDVLTF. CDR3 nucleotide sequence: TGTGCCAGCACCCACAACGACGTCCTGACTTTC.

V is TRBV7-9 and J is TRBJ2-7; D may be TRBD2 (6 bases). The CDR3 extends over 14 amino acids. V lost 6 bases, J lost 5 bases, and 17 bases lay in between. Germline loops: CDR1 SEHNR, CDR2 FQNEAQ (reference sequence). For the CDR3, the DNA is TGTGCCAGCAGGGCCGGGAGCCACCTCCACGAGCAGTACTTC. This codes for CASRAGSHLHEQYF.

This clonotype has at least ten counts. This chain links TRBV5-1 with TRBJ2-7; TRBD2 matches 9 bases. V was pared by 4 bases and J by 3 bases, with 8 bases of the junction left unmatched. This CDR3 contains 15 residues. Germline values: CDR1 SGHRS, CDR2 YFSETQ. CDR3: CASSGRLAEIYEQYF. Here the CDR3 DNA reads TGCGCCAGCAGCGGAAGACTAGCGGAGATCTACGAGCAGTACTTC.

Many counts were recorded for this clonotype. This sequence joins TRBV7-9 and TRBJ2-1; possibly TRBD2 for D (7 bases). Germline lookup yields CDR1 SEHNR and CDR2 FQNEAQ (reference sequence). This CDR3 region has 15 residues. Trimming pared 1 base from V and 8 bases from J, leaving 15 bases between. The CDR3: CASSLGGRGEDEQFF. The DNA of the CDR3 is TGTGCCAGCAGCTTAGGAGGGAGGGGGGAAGATGAGCAGTTCTTC.

This sequence joins TRBV3-1 and TRBJ2-3; D remains ambiguous. V dropped 7 bases and J dropped 2 bases, with 16 bases sitting between them. This CDR3 contains 15 residues. Germline loops: CDR1 LGHDT, CDR2 YNNKEL (reference sequence). Here the CDR3 DNA reads TGTGCCAGCAAACGTGTGTCCGTGGCCACAGATACGCAGTATTTT. Residues: CASKRVSVATDTQYF.

The chain combines TRBV11-1 with TRBJ2-1; possibly TRBD1 or TRBD2 for D (6 bases each). Germline CDR1 is SGHAT and CDR2 is FQDESV (reference sequence). The V gene lost 4 bases and the J gene lost 4 bases, with 11 bases spanning the gap. CDR3 length equals 14 residues. CDR3 in DNA: TGTGCCAGCAGCTCTCAGGGGACTTACAATGAGCAGTTCTTC. It codes for CASSSQGTYNEQFF.

The chain uses TRBV7-2 and TRBJ2-7, with 11 positions matching TRBD2. The CDR3 is made up of 16 amino acids. Germline CDR1 is SGHTA and CDR2 is FQGNSA. V lost 5 bases, J lost 2 bases, and 8 bases stayed unmatched. Here the CDR3 DNA reads TGTGCCAGCAGCCCATTCGGGACTAGCGGCCCCTACGAGCAGTACTTC. It specifies CASSPFGTSGPYEQYF.

This clonotype came up a few times. The rearrangement joins TRBV6-6 to TRBJ2-4; 8 bases match TRBD2. Trimming cost V 8 bases and J 0 bases; bases outside gene matches: 12. The CDR3 is 17 amino acids. Germline-derived CDR1 and CDR2 are MNHNY and SVGAGI (reference sequence). In DNA, the CDR3 is TGTGCCAGCGGGGGGGGCGGGAGGCCCCTAGCCAAAAACATTCAGTACTTC. Its translation is CASGGGGRPLAKNIQYF.

The chain recombines TRBV6-2 or TRBV6-3 with TRBJ2-7; D might be TRBD2 (6 bases). CDR1 MNHEY and CDR2 SVGEGT come from the germline V gene. The CDR3 totals 15 residues. V was trimmed by 6 bases and J by 1 base, leaving 16 bases between them. CDR3 sequence reads: CASSRTIGVSYEQYF. The CDR3 DNA is TGTGCCAGCAGCCGGACTATCGGAGTTTCCTACGAGCAGTACTTC.

The CDR3 loop is CATGTSAYEQYF. The CDR3 bases are TGTGCCACCGGGACTAGTGCGTACGAGCAGTACTTC. J is TRBJ2-7 and V is TRBV7-2; TRBD2 agrees at 8 bases. Germline CDR1 reads SGHTA; CDR2 reads FQGNSA. Trimming at V came to 10 bases and at J to 4 bases, leaving 6 bases not matched to a gene. CDR3 length: 12 amino acids.

The chain links TRBV6-6 to TRBJ1-5; no clear D gene. The CDR3 is 13 residues long. Germline CDR1 MNHNY, CDR2 SVGAGI (reference sequence). V dropped 2 bases and J dropped 5 bases, with 7 bases sitting between them. Written as DNA, the CDR3 is TGTGCCAGCAGTTACGGTATCTATCAGCCCCAGCATTTT. Encoded protein: CASSYGIYQPQHF.

The J gene is TRBJ2-1, the V gene TRBV12-3 or TRBV12-4, with D uncertain. With 0 bases removed from V and 5 bases from J, the gap between germline ends came to 5 bases. The CDR3 has 13 residues. The CDR3 DNA reads TGTGCCAGCAGTTTAGCAGTAAACAATGAGCAGTTCTTC. This encodes CASSLAVNNEQFF.

The J gene is TRBJ2-1, the V gene TRBV10-3, with D possibly being TRBD2 (5 bases). Trimming cost V 6 bases and J 10 bases, with 10 bases left between them. Germline V gene data show CDR1 as ENHRY and CDR2 as SYGVKD. This CDR3 comprises 11 residues. CDR3 amino acids: CAISSGREQFF. The CDR3 DNA is TGTGCCATCAGCAGCGGTCGAGAGCAGTTCTTC.

The rearrangement links TRBV29-1 to TRBJ2-1; TRBD1 matches at 9 bases. The better agreement between TRBJ2-7 and the DNA end casts doubt on the J call. CDR1 SQVTM and CDR2 ANQGSEA come from the germline V gene. The CDR3 extends over 13 amino acids. As DNA, the CDR3 is TGCAGCGTCGCTCTGACAGGGGGACACGAGCAGTACTTC. The encoded protein is CSVALTGGHEQYF.

This clonotype was detected ten times or more. The J gene is TRBJ2-5, the V gene TRBV7-8; 10 bases are shared with TRBD2. J gave up 4 bases and V 0 bases, and 5 bases lay outside the gene matches. Germline lookup yields CDR1 SGHVS and CDR2 FQNEAQ. This CDR3 has 16 amino acids. In DNA form, the CDR3 reads TGTGCCAGCAGCTTAGCAGCGGGAGGGCCGGGAGAGACCCAGTACTTC. Translated, it gives CASSLAAGGPGETQYF.

This chain links TRBV5-6 with TRBJ2-3, with TRBD2 matching over 11 bases. CDR3 length: 15 amino acids. Germline loops: CDR1 SGHDT, CDR2 YYEEEE. V gave up 1 base and J gave up 7 bases; unmatched junction bases: 5. CDR3 sequence reads: CASSLTSGSLHTQYF. DNA for the CDR3: TGTGCCAGCAGCTTGACTAGCGGGAGCCTGCATACGCAGTATTTT.

The chain has TRBV6-5 and TRBJ1-5, with TRBD1 as a possible D gene (6 bases). The germline V and J ends were trimmed by 2 bases and 5 bases, with 10 bases remaining between them. CDR3 length: 14 amino acids. Germline assignment: CDR1 MNHEY and CDR2 SVGAGI. The CDR3 loop is CASSYTGIDQPQHF. The CDR3 coding sequence is TGTGCCAGCAGTTACACAGGGATCGATCAGCCCCAGCATTTT.

The chain uses TRBV24-1 and TRBJ1-5; TRBD1 is a possible D gene (5 bases). Germline V gene data show CDR1 as KGHDR and CDR2 as SFDVKD. V was shortened by 6 bases and J by 5 bases, with 10 bases between the two germline ends. CDR3 length: 13 residues. CDR3 in amino acids: CATSSGTYQPQHF. CDR3 in DNA: TGTGCCACCAGTTCCGGGACCTATCAGCCCCAGCATTTT.

This chain joins TRBV20-1 and TRBJ2-3; no clear D. CDR1 DFQATT and CDR2 SNEGSKA come from the germline V gene (reference sequence). Trimming took off 0 bases at V and 1 base at J, with 23 bases between the two ends. The CDR3 length is 19 residues. The CDR3 DNA reads TGCAGTGCTAGAGACCCTCGGTGGCTAACGGAGTCACGCACAGATACGCAGTATTTT. It codes for CSARDPRWLTESRTDTQYF.

This clonotype turned up a few times. For the CDR3, the DNA is TGTGCCAGCAGTCCATATCCCCTAATTGAGGGCACAGATACGCAGTATTTT. Its translation is CASSPYPLIEGTDTQYF. J is TRBJ2-3 and V is TRBV28, with unresolved D. The length of the CDR3 is 17 residues. Germline loops: CDR1 MDHEN, CDR2 SYDVKM. V was clipped by 5 bases and J by 1 base, with 19 bases between them.

In DNA form, the CDR3 reads TGTGCCAGCAGTCCCGGGACTAGCTTCCTTACAGATACGCAGTATTTT. Translation: CASSPGTSFLTDTQYF. This chain connects TRBV6-2 or TRBV6-3 to TRBJ2-3; 9 positions match TRBD2. V shed 5 bases, J shed 3 bases, and the junction held 9 bases outside the gene matches. Germline loops: CDR1 MNHEY, CDR2 SVGEGT. The CDR3 length is 16 residues.

This clonotype has only a few counts. The chain has TRBV19 and TRBJ2-7; TRBD2 aligns across 14 bases. Germline CDR1 and CDR2: LNHDA and SQIVND (reference sequence). Losses at the gene ends were 8 bases for V and 7 bases for J; bases not matched to a gene: 13. This CDR3 comprises 16 residues. The CDR3 loop reads CASSARLAGGQGEQYF. The CDR3, as DNA: TGTGCCAGTTCCGCCCGACTAGCGGGAGGGCAGGGAGAGCAGTACTTC.